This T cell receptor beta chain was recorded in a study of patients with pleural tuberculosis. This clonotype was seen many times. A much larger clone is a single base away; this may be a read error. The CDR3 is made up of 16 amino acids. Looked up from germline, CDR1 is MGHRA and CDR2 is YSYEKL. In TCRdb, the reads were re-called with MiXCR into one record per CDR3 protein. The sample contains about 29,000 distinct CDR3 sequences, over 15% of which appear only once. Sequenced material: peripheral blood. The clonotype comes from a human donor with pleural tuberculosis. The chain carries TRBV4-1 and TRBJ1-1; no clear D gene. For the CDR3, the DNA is TGCGCCAGCAGCCAAAGGATGCTGAGCATGAACACTGAAGCTTCCTTT. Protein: CASSQRMLSMNTEASF.